The clone carrying this TCR beta chain has only one observation. Antigen specificity is unknown. The data were obtained in a study of post-analysis software for immune sequencing data. The library was made from cDNA and included unique molecular identifiers. Each CDR3 protein is one row after TCRdb ran MiXCR on the PCR reads. The sample lists under 200,000 distinct CDR3 sequences; 35% to 40% were seen once. V gave up 3 bases and J gave up 7 bases; unmatched junction bases: 16. Germline V gene data show CDR1 as PRHDT and CDR2 as FYEKMQ (reference sequence). The CDR3 is made up of 18 amino acids. Regarding the study as a whole: The study found significantly lower normalized Chao1 diversity in multiple sclerosis patients than in controls.

Sequencing used blood, obtained after autologous hematopoietic stem cell transplantation. The source of this sequence is a girl between 10 and 17 years old with multiple sclerosis. The chain employs TRBV13 and TRBJ2-7; 12 nucleotides agree with TRBD2. The CDR3 sequence is CASSFFRASGRAHNEQYF. Written as DNA, the CDR3 is TGTGCCAGCAGCTTCTTCCGGGCTAGCGGGAGGGCCCACAATGAGCAGTACTTC.